Below are 25 T cell receptor beta chains sequenced from a single sample in a study of tumor-infiltrating lymphocytes in primary liver carcinoma. For blood RNA, unsorted whole blood served as the source, and germline DNA was extracted too. Starting from around 500 ng of total RNA, TCR beta cDNA was produced with a primer in the constant region. TCR beta libraries came from three nested multiplex PCR rounds using slightly modified ARM-PCR. The first two PCR rounds used TRBV1-TRBV30 primers with a Cbeta primer, nine to ten cycles each. One entry per CDR3 protein, called by TCRdb with MiXCR from the multiplex PCR reads. This table holds about 320,000 distinct CDR3 sequences, approximately 65% found once. The sequencing sample was made of peripheral blood. These receptors were taken from a man aged 35 to 55 with primary liver carcinoma and hepatitis B virus infection.

At least ten counts were recorded for this clonotype. This rearrangement joins TRBV6-2 or TRBV6-3 to TRBJ2-1; unclear D gene. Per germline, CDR1 MNHEY and CDR2 SVGEGT. V gave up 5 bases and J gave up 5 bases, with 1 base separating them. The CDR3 is made up of 10 amino acids. The CDR3: CASSNNEQFF. The CDR3 bases are TGTGCCAGCAGTAACAATGAGCAGTTCTTC.

The CDR3 region has the DNA TGTGCCACCAGGACAGGGGCTGGCATAGATACGCAGTATTTT. Its translation: CATRTGAGIDTQYF. This chain joins TRBV24-1 and TRBJ2-3, with TRBD1 identical over 8 bases. This CDR3 comprises 14 residues. The V and J ends lost 7 bases and 5 bases, in that order; junction bases with no gene match: 7. Germline loops: CDR1 KGHDR, CDR2 SFDVKD.

This clonotype occurred once. One junction end disagrees with the germline gene, perhaps due to a read error. The chain combines TRBV14 with TRBJ2-6; 7 bases are shared with TRBD1. The CDR3 spans 15 residues. Germline V gene lookup returns CDR1 SGHDN and CDR2 FVKESK. The CDR3 loop reads CANSQGGTGANVLTF. The DNA of the CDR3 is TGTGCCAACAGCCAAGGGGGCACTGGGGCCAACGTCCTGACTTTC.

A note on this clonotype: This sequence may be a read error, since a much larger clone differs from it by one base. The chain is built from TRBV29-1 and TRBJ1-1, with D hard to call. This CDR3 has 14 residues. V gave up 4 bases and J gave up 2 bases, with 14 bases separating them. CDR1 SQVTM and CDR2 ANQGSEA come from the germline V gene. CDR3: CSVAMIGFNTEAFF. In DNA form, the CDR3 reads TGCAGCGTTGCAATGATAGGGTTTAACACTGAAGCTTTCTTT.

This clonotype was recorded only once. The DNA of the CDR3 is TGTGCCAGCAGCTTAGATCAGATAGTTGGATACACAGATACGCAGTATTTT. Its protein product is CASSLDQIVGYTDTQYF. The V gene is TRBV11-2, the J gene TRBJ2-3; D unresolved. Looked up from germline, CDR1 is SGHAT and CDR2 is FQNNGV. The V end lost 0 bases, the J end lost 2 bases, and 15 bases lay between the germline ends. This CDR3 contains 17 residues.

The sample holds one count of this clonotype. The chain uses TRBV7-9 and TRBJ1-5; D is uncertain. CDR3 size: 17 residues. The germline CDR1 and CDR2 sequences are SEHNR and FQNEAQ (reference sequence). With 1 base removed from V and 5 bases from J, the gap between germline ends came to 18 bases. CDR3 in amino acids: CASSLGSGGIGDQPQHF. DNA for the CDR3: TGTGCCAGCAGCTTAGGTTCAGGAGGGATCGGCGATCAGCCCCAGCATTTT.

The CDR3 protein is CASSFPAAPYEQYF. The CDR3 nucleotides are TGTGCCAGCAGCTTCCCAGCCGCTCCCTACGAGCAGTACTTC. This chain joins TRBV7-9 and TRBJ2-7; D is uncertain. The CDR3 has 14 residues. Trimming left V 3 bases short and J 2 bases short, with 11 bases between. From germline, CDR1 is SEHNR and CDR2 FQNEAQ (reference sequence).

On this clonotype: A much larger clone is a single base away; this may be a read error. This sequence joins TRBV7-8 and TRBJ2-2; no clear D gene. V dropped 5 bases and J dropped 8 bases, with 9 bases sitting between them. The V gene's germline CDR1 is SGHVS and CDR2 FQNEAQ. CDR3 size: 12 residues. The CDR3 spells CASSAPSGELFF. The CDR3, as DNA: TGTGCCAGCAGCGCACCCAGTGGGGAGCTGTTTTTT.

As concerns this clonotype: It may be a read error: a sequence one base away is much more abundant. This chain joins TRBV6-2 or TRBV6-3 and TRBJ2-2; either TRBD1 or TRBD2 may supply D (6 bases each). Germline loops: CDR1 MNHEY, CDR2 SVGEGT. The ends were cut back, 2 bases at V and 7 bases at J, with 20 bases in the middle. The CDR3 spans 17 residues. As DNA, the CDR3 is TGTGCCAGCAGTTACACCCTAGGGGGGACCTACATCGGGGAGCTGTTTTTT. It encodes CASSYTLGGTYIGELFF.

This clonotype was recorded at least ten times. The V call is TRBV5-5, the J call TRBJ1-2; weak D call: TRBD1 (5 bases). Trimming removed 6 bases from V and 6 bases from J, with 24 bases in between. This CDR3 is built from 16 residues. Germline V lookup: CDR1 SGHKS, CDR2 YYEKEE (reference sequence). CDR3: CASTLQRPGGTHGYTF. In DNA form, the CDR3 reads TGTGCCAGCACCCTCCAGCGCCCGGGGGGTACGCATGGCTACACCTTC.

Points on this clonotype: Without the conserved terminal phenylalanine or tryptophan, this CDR3 likely stems from a read error. The genes are TRBV30 and TRBJ2-5; unclear D gene. Germline loops: CDR1 GTSNPN, CDR2 SVGIG (reference sequence). The CDR3 extends over 13 amino acids. With 2 bases removed from V and 0 bases from J, the gap between germline ends came to 7 bases. Here the CDR3 reads CAWSWNNQETQYL. DNA of the CDR3: TGTGCCTGGAGTTGGAACAACCAAGAGACCCAGTACCTC.

The sample holds many counts of this clonotype. The rearrangement links TRBV6-1 to TRBJ2-1; TRBD1 or TRBD2 may be the D gene (5 bases each). The CDR3 loop spans 15 amino acids. V lost 10 bases, J lost 5 bases, and 21 bases lay in between. Germline V gene lookup returns CDR1 MNHNS and CDR2 SASEGT. The CDR3 nucleotides are TGTGCCACCGCACCGGGACCATACCTTCACAATGAGCAGTTCTTC. It translates to CATAPGPYLHNEQFF.

This clonotype has at least ten counts. V and J are TRBV12-3 or TRBV12-4 and TRBJ2-7; D gene uncertain. The CDR3 consists of 12 residues. V was clipped by 6 bases and J by 6 bases, with 12 bases between them. The CDR3 here is CASSPSLGEQYF. The CDR3 coding sequence is TGTGCCAGCAGCCCATCCCTGGGCGAGCAGTACTTC.

A remark on this clonotype: Given a much more abundant clone one base away, this may be a read error. The chain couples TRBV29-1 to TRBJ2-3, with D perhaps matching TRBD2 (5 bases). Between the trimmed V and J ends, which lost 1 base and 6 bases, there was a span of 20 bases. This CDR3 has 16 amino acids. CDR1 is SQVTM and CDR2 is ANQGSEA in the germline V gene. In DNA, the CDR3 is TGCAGCGTTGAAGCGGAGGAAGGAACTTTTACGGATACGCAGTATTTT. It encodes CSVEAEEGTFTDTQYF.

Of note for this clonotype: A read error is likely, as this CDR3 ends without the conserved phenylalanine or tryptophan. The V and J genes are TRBV29-1 and TRBJ2-3; a weak D match, TRBD2 (5 bases). Germline loops: CDR1 SQVTM, CDR2 ANQGSEA. The CDR3 covers 13 residues. The CDR3 nucleotides read TGCAGCGACCCGGGAAGTTGGTCAGAAACGCAGTATATT. This encodes CSDPGSWSETQYI.

The chain couples TRBV20-1 to TRBJ2-1; D gene uncertain. This CDR3 spans 13 amino acids. The V end was cut by 6 bases, the J end by 8 bases, with 17 bases between. The germline CDR1 and CDR2 sequences are DFQATT and SNEGSKA (reference sequence). The CDR3, as DNA: TGCAGTGCCCCGGCCCGGAGCTATTATGAGCAGTTCTTC. Residues: CSAPARSYYEQFF.

As concerns this clonotype: Germline and junction disagree at one end, which may indicate a read error. J is TRBJ1-2 and V is TRBV29-1; D remains ambiguous. CDR1 and CDR2 (germline): SQVTM, ANQGSEA. This CDR3 comprises 12 residues. CDR3 nucleotide sequence: TGCATCGTTGGGGAGGATAGCTATGGCTACGCCTTC. Its protein is CIVGEDSYGYAF.

This clonotype appeared a few times. The rearrangement joins TRBV12-3 or TRBV12-4 to TRBJ2-1, with 12 positions matching TRBD2. CDR3 length equals 22 residues. With 7 bases clipped from V and 5 bases from J, the junction kept 27 bases outside the gene matches. CDR3 DNA sequence: TGTGCCAGCACTCCCGCGGGGGGATCAAAGGCTAGCGGGAGGGAGTTCGACAATGAGCAGTTCTTC. As protein: CASTPAGGSKASGREFDNEQFF.

The chain uses TRBV28 and TRBJ2-3; the D is unclear. Trimming pared 8 bases from V and 3 bases from J, leaving 15 bases between. CDR3 size: 14 residues. Germline V lookup: CDR1 MDHEN, CDR2 SYDVKM. In DNA form, the CDR3 reads TGTGCCAGCGAAAGCGAGATGAGGACAGATACGCAGTATTTT. Its translation: CASESEMRTDTQYF.

This clonotype has a single count. A read error may produce the germline difference seen at one junction end. V gene TRBV6-5 combines with J gene TRBJ2-3; the D gene is possibly TRBD1 (5 bases). In germline, CDR1 is MNHEY, CDR2 SVGAGI. The CDR3 is 14 residues long. The CDR3 nucleotides read TGTGCCAGCAGTTACTCGGGCAACACAGGTACGCAGTATTTT. Translating it yields CASSYSGNTGTQYF.

In DNA form, the CDR3 reads TGTGCCAGCAGGACCCCGGGTGCCAATGACATTCAGTACTTC. It is translated as CASRTPGANDIQYF. The gene calls are TRBV6-5 and TRBJ2-4, with D hard to call. This CDR3 is 14 amino acids long. Germline values: CDR1 MNHEY, CDR2 SVGAGI. The V end was cut by 6 bases, the J end by 8 bases, with 17 bases between.

Concerning this clonotype: A much more abundant neighbour one base away suggests this may be a read error. The chain joins TRBV12-3 or TRBV12-4 to TRBJ2-5; D call uncertain. This CDR3 is 12 amino acids long. V was trimmed by 3 bases and J by 3 bases, leaving 5 bases between them. CDR3 bases: TGTGCCAGCAGTTTTGTGAAAGAGACCCAGTACTTC. It yields the protein CASSFVKETQYF.

The table lists this clonotype with a count of one. At one end, the junction sequence differs from germline, possibly due to a read error. This rearrangement joins TRBV11-2 to TRBJ2-7, with D possibly matching TRBD2 (6 bases). Germline-derived CDR1 and CDR2 are SGHAT and FQNNGV. The CDR3 is made up of 15 amino acids. CDR3 DNA sequence: TGTGCCAGCATCTTACTGGGACGGGAGAGAGACGAGCAGTACTTC. This encodes CASILLGRERDEQYF.

A remark on this clonotype: Sequence at one end of the junction differs from germline and may be a read error. V gene TRBV6-1 combines with J gene TRBJ2-5, with TRBD2 matching 7 bases. This CDR3 contains 14 residues. Per the germline V gene, CDR1 is MNHNS and CDR2 is SASEGT. The CDR3 DNA reads as TGTGCCAGCAGTTCTGGGGGGGATCAAGAGACCCTGTACTTC. This codes for CASSSGGDQETLYF.

As for this clonotype: The final CDR3 position lacks the conserved phenylalanine or tryptophan, pointing to a likely read error. The rearrangement joins TRBV6-2 or TRBV6-3 to TRBJ2-7; TRBD2 matches 11 bases. The CDR3 covers 16 residues. Per germline, CDR1 MNHEY and CDR2 SVGEGT. The ends lost 6 bases at V and 6 bases at J; junction bases unmatched: 13. The CDR3 sequence is CASSQATGLAGGEQYL. The CDR3 DNA sequence: TGTGCCAGCAGCCAGGCCACAGGGCTAGCGGGAGGCGAGCAGTACCTA.